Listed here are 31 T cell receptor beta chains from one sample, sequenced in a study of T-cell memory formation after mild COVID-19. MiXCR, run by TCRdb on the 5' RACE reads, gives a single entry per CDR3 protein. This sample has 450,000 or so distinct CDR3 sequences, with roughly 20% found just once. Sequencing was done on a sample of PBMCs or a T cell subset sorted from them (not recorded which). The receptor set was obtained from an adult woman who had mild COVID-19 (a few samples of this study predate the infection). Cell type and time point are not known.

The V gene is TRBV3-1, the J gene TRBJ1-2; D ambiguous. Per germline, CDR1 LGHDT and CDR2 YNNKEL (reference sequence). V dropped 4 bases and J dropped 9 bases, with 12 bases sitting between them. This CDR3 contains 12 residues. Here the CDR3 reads CASSPRPGSYTF. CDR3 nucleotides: TGTGCCAGCAGCCCCCGCCCCGGGAGCTACACCTTC.

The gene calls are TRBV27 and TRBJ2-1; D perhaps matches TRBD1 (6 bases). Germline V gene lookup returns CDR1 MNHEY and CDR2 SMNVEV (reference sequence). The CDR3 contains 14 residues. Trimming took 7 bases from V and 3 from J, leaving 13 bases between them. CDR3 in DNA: TGTGCCAGCAACAGAGACAGGATCTACAATGAGCAGTTCTTC. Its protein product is CASNRDRIYNEQFF.

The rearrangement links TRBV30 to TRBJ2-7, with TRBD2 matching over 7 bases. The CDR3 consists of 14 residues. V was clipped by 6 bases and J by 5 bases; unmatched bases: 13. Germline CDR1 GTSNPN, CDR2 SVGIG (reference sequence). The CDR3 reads CACQGAGARNEQYF. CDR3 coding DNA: TGTGCCTGCCAGGGCGCGGGAGCCCGCAACGAGCAGTACTTC.

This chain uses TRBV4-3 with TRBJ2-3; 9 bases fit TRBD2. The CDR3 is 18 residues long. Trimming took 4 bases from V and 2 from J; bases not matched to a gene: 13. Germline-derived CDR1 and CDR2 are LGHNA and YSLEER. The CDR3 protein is CASSPSYRVAGDTDTQYF. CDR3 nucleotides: TGCGCCAGCAGCCCGTCTTACCGGGTAGCGGGAGACACAGATACGCAGTATTTT.

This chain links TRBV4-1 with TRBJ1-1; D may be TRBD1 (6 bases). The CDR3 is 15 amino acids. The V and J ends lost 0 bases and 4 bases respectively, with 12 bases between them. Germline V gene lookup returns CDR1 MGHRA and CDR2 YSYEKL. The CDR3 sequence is CASSQDAGTPTEAFF. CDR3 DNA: TGCGCCAGCAGCCAAGATGCCGGGACACCCACTGAAGCTTTCTTT.

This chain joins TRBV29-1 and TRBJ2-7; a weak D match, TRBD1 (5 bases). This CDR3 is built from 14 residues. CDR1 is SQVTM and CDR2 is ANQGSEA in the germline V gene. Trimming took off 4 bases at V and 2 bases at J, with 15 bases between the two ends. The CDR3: CSVVGHMGTYEQYF. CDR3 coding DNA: TGCAGCGTTGTCGGACACATGGGTACCTACGAGCAGTACTTC.

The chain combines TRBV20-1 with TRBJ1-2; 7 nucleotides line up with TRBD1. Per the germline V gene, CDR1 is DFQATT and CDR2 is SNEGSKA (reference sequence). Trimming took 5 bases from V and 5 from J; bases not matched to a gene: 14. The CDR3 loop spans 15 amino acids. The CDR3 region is CSARHTGDKLYGYTF. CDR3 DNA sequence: TGCAGTGCTCGCCATACAGGGGATAAGCTTTATGGCTACACCTTC.

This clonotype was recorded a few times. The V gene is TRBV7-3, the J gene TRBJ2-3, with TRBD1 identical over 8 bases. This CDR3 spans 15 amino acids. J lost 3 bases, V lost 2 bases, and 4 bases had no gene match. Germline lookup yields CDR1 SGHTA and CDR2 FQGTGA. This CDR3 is CASSLSGQGTDTQYF. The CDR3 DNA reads TGTGCCAGCAGCTTATCAGGACAGGGAACAGATACGCAGTATTTT.

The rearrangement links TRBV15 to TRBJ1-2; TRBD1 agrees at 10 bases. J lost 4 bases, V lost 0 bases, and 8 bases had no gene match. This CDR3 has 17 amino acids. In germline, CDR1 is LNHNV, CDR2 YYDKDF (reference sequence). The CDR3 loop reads CATSRDLTGGVIYGYTF. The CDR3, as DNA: TGTGCCACCAGCAGAGATTTGACAGGGGGCGTAATCTATGGCTACACCTTC. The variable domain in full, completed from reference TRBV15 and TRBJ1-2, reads DAMVIQNPRYQVTQFGKPVTLSCSQTLNHNVMYWYQQKSSQAPKLLFHYYDKDFNNEADTPDNFQSRRPNTSFCFLDIRSPGLGDTAMYLCATSRDLTGGVIYGYTFGSGTRLTVV.

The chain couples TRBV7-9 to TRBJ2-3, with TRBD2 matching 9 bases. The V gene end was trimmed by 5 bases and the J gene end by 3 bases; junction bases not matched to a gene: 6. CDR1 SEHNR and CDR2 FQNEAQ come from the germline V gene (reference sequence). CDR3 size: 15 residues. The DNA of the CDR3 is TGTGCCAGCAGCCGAGGACTAGCGCAGACAGATACGCAGTATTTT. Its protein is CASSRGLAQTDTQYF.

The CDR3 loop reads CASSPHGNTGELFF. The CDR3 DNA is TGTGCCAGCAGCCCCCACGGAAACACCGGGGAGCTGTTTTTT. The gene calls are TRBV9 and TRBJ2-2; D remains ambiguous. Looked up from germline, CDR1 is SGDLS and CDR2 is YYNGEE. This CDR3 spans 14 amino acids. Trimming took 4 bases from V and 2 from J, leaving 9 bases between them.

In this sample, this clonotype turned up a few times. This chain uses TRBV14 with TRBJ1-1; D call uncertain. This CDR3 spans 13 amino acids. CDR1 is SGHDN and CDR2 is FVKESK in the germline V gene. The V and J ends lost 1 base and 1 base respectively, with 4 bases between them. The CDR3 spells CASSQARNTEAFF. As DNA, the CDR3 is TGTGCCAGCAGCCAAGCTCGGAACACTGAAGCTTTCTTT.

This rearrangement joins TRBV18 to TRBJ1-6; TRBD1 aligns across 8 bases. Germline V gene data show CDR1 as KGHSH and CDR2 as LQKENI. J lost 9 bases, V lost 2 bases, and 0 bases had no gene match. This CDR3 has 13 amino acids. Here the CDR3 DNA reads TGTGCCAGCTCACCAGACAGGGGTTCACCCCTCCACTTT. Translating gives CASSPDRGSPLHF. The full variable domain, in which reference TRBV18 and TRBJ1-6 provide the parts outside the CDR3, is NAGVMQNPRHLVRRRGQEARLRCSPMKGHSHVYWYRQLPEEGLKFMVYLQKENIIDESGMPKERFSAEFPKEGPSILRIQQVVRGDSAAYFCASSPDRGSPLHFGNGTRLTVT.

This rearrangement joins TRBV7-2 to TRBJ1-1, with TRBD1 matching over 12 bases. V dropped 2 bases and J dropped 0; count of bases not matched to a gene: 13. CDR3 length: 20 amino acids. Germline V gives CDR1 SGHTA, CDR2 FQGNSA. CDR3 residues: CASSLKRPGTGGDLNTEAFF. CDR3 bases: TGTGCCAGCAGCTTAAAAAGGCCCGGGACAGGGGGCGACTTGAACACTGAAGCTTTCTTT.

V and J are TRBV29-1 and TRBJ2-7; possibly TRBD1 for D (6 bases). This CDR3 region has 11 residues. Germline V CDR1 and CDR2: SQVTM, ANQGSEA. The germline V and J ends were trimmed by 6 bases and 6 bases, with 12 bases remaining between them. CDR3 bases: TGCAGCGTGGCACAGGGAAGCGAGCAGTACTTC. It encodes CSVAQGSEQYF.

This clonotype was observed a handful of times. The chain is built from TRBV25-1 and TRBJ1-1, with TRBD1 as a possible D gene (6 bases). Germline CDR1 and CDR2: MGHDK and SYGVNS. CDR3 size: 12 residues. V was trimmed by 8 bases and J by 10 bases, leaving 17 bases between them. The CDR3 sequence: CASDGPRGGAFF. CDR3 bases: TGTGCCAGCGATGGGCCCAGGGGAGGAGCTTTCTTT.

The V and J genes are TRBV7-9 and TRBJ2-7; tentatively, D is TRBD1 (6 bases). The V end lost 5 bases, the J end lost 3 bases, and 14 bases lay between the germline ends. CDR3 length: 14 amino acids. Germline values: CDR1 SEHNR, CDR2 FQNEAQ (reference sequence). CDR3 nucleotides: TGTGCCAGCAGCCGAACGACAGGATTCTACGAGCAGTACTTC. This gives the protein CASSRTTGFYEQYF. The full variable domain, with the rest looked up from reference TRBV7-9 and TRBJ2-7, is DTGVSQNPRHKITKRGQNVTFRCDPISEHNRLYWYRQTLGQGPEFLTYFQNEAQLEKSRLLSDRFSAERPKGSFSTLEIQRTEQGDSAMYLCASSRTTGFYEQYFGPGTRLTVT.

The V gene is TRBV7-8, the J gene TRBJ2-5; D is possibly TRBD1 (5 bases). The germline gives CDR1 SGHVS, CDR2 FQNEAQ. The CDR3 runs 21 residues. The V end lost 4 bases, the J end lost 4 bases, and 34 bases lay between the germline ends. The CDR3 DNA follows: TGTGCCAGCAGCTCCGGCGCGTTCGGTGACAGTGGCCCTCAATTAAGAGAGACCCAGTACTTC. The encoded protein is CASSSGAFGDSGPQLRETQYF.

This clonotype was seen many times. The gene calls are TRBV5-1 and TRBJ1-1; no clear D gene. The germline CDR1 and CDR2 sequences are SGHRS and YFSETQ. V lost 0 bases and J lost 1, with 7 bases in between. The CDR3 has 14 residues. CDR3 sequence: CASSLATANTEAFF. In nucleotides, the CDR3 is TGCGCCAGCAGCTTGGCCACAGCGAACACTGAAGCTTTCTTT.

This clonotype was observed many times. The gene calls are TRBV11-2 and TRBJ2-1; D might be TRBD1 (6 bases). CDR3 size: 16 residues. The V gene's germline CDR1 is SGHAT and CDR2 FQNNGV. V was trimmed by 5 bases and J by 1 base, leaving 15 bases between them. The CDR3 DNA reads TGTGCCAGCAGCGCCAGGGGCGGGTTTTCCTACAATGAGCAGTTCTTC. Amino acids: CASSARGGFSYNEQFF.

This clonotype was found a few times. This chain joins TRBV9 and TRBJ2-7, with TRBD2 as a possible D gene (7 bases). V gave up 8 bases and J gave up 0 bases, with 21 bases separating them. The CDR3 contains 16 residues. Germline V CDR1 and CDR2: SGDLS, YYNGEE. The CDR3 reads CARFGGAPDNSYEQYF. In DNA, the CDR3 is TGTGCCAGATTTGGGGGGGCCCCGGACAACTCCTACGAGCAGTACTTC.

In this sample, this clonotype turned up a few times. The CDR3 nucleotides are TGTGCCAGCAGCCAATCCAGGGAGTCTAATGAAAAACTGTTTTTT. This encodes CASSQSRESNEKLFF. The chain is built from TRBV4-2 and TRBJ1-4; TRBD1 is a possible D gene (5 bases). Germline V gives CDR1 LGHNA, CDR2 YNFKEQ. Trimming took 2 bases from V and 3 from J, leaving 10 bases between them. This CDR3 has 15 residues.

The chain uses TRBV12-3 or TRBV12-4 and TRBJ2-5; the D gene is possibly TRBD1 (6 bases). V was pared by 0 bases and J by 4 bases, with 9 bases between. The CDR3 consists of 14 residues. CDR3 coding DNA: TGTGCCAGCAGTTTAGCGCAGGGGAGAGAGACCCAGTACTTC. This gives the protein CASSLAQGRETQYF.

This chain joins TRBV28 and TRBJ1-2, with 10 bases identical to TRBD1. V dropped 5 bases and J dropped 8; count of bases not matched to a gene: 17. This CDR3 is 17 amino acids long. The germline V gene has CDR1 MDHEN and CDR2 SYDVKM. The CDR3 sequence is CASSPFGTGAVWGGYTF. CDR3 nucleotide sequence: TGTGCCAGCAGTCCATTTGGGACAGGGGCCGTCTGGGGAGGCTACACCTTC.

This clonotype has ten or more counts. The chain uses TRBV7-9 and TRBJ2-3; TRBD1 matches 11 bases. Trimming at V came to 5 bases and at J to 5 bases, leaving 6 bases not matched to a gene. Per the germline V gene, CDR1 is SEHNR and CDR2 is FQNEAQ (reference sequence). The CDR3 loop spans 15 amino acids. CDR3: CASSPGQGAGDTQYF. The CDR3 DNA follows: TGTGCCAGCAGCCCCGGACAGGGGGCGGGAGATACGCAGTATTTT.

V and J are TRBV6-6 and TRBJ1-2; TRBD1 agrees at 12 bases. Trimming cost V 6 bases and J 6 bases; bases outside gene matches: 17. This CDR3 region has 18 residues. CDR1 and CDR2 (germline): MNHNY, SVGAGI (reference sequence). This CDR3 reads CASSHSPGTGGNENGYTF. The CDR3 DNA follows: TGTGCCAGCAGCCACAGCCCCGGGACAGGGGGCAATGAGAATGGCTACACCTTC.

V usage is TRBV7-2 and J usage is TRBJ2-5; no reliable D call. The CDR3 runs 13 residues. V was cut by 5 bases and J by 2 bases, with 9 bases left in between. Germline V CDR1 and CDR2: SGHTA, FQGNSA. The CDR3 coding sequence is TGTGCCAGCAGCAAAGTGCCGCAAGAGACCCAGTACTTC. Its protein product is CASSKVPQETQYF.

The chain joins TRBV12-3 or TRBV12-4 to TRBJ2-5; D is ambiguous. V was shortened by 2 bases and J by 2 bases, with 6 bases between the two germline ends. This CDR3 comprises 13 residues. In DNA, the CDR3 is TGTGCCAGCAGTTTAAGGTTTCAAGAGACCCAGTACTTC. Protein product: CASSLRFQETQYF.

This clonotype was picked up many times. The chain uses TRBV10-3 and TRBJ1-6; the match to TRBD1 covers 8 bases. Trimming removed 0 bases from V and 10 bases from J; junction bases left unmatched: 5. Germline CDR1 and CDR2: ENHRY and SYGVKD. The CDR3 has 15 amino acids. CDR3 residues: CAISESGTGGSPLHF. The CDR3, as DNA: TGTGCCATCAGTGAGTCCGGGACAGGTGGCTCACCCCTCCACTTT.

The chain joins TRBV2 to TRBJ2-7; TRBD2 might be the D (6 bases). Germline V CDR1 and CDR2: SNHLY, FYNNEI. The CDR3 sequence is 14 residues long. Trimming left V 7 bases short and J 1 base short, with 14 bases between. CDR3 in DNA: TGTGCCAGCATCGTGAGGCGGGGTTCCTACGAGCAGTACTTC. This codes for CASIVRRGSYEQYF.

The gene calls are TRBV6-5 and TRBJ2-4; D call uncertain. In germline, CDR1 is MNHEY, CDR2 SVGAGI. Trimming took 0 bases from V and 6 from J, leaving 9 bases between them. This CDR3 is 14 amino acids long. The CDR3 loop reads CASSYSTGRNIQYF. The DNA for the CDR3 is TGTGCCAGCAGTTACTCGACGGGTAGAAACATTCAGTACTTC.